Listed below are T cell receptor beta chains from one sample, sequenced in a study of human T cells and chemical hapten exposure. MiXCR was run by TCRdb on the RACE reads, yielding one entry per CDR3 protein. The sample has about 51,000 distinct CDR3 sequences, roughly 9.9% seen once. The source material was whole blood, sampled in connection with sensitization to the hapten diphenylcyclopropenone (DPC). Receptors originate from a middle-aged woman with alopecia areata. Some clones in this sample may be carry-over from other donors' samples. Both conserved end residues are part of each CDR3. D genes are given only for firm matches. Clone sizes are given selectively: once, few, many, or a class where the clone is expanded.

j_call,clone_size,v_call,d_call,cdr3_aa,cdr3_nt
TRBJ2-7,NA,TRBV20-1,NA,CSARMGDGEQYF,TGCAGTGCTAGAATGGGGGATGGCGAGCAGTACTTC
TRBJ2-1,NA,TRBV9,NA,CASSSPDVWASDNEQFF,TGTGCCAGCAGCTCCCCGGATGTATGGGCTTCCGACAATGAGCAGTTCTTC
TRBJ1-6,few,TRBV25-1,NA,CASSEGNSPLHF,TGTGCCAGCAGTGAGGGTAATTCACCCCTCCACTTT
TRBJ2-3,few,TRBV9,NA,CASSLRTSSTDTQYF,TGTGCCAGCAGCTTAAGGACATCTAGCACAGATACGCAGTATTTT
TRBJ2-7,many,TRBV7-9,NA,CASSLSYEQYF,TGTGCCAGCAGCCTGAGTTACGAGCAGTACTTC
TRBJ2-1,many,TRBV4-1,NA,CASSQGILGEWNEQFF,TGCGCCAGCAGCCAAGGGATCTTAGGGGAGTGGAATGAGCAGTTCTTC
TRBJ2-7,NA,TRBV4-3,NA,CASSTFASHEQYF,TGCGCCAGCAGTACATTTGCGTCTCACGAGCAGTACTTC
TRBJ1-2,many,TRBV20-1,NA,CSARGPGSGPYGYTF,TGCAGTGCTAGAGGCCCAGGATCCGGCCCCTATGGCTACACCTTC
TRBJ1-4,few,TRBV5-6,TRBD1,CASSPWTGDGKLFF,TGTGCCAGCAGCCCCTGGACAGGGGACGGAAAACTGTTTTTT
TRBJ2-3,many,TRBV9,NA,CASSVGHAGTQYF,TGTGCCAGCAGCGTAGGACACGCCGGTACGCAGTATTTT
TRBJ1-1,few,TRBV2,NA,CASIPILNTEAFF,TGTGCCAGCATCCCGATATTGAACACTGAAGCTTTCTTT
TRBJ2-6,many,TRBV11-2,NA,CASSLDPSSGANVLTF,TGTGCCAGCAGCTTAGATCCGAGCTCTGGGGCCAACGTCCTGACTTTC
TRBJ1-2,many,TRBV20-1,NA,CSARSARGYTF,TGCAGTGCTAGATCAGCCCGGGGCTACACCTTC
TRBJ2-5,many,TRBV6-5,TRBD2,CASSLRLAGGQETQYF,TGTGCCAGCAGTCTGCGACTAGCGGGGGGTCAAGAGACCCAGTACTTC
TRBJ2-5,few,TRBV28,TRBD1,CASSLPSTGEETQYF,TGTGCCAGCAGTCTCCCGTCGACAGGGGAAGAGACCCAGTACTTC
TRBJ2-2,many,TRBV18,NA,CASSPGTAGTGELFF,TGTGCCAGCTCACCGGGGACGGCCGGGACCGGGGAGCTGTTTTTT
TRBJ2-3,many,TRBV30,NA,CAWSPGGTDTQYF,TGTGCCTGGAGCCCCGGTGGCACAGATACGCAGTATTTT
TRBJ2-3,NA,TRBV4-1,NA,CASSQDARGGDTQYF,TGCGCCAGCAGCCAAGATGCCAGGGGTGGGGATACGCAGTATTTT
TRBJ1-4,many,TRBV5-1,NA,CASSPGQLYEKLFF,TGCGCCAGCAGCCCGGGCCAGCTTTATGAAAAACTGTTTTTT
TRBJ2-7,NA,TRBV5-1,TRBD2,CASSLGPLAGATPYEQYF,TGCGCCAGCAGCTTAGGTCCCCTAGCGGGGGCCACTCCCTACGAGCAGTACTTC
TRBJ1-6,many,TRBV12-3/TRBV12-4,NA,CASSLVLGGNSPLHF,TGTGCCAGCAGTTTGGTGTTAGGGGGAAATTCACCCCTCCACTTT
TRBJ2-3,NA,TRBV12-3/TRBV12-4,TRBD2,CASKEGLAGGKQYF,TGTGCCAGCAAGGAAGGCCTAGCGGGGGGAAAGCAGTATTTT